The 13 T cell receptor beta chains given below trace back to one sample, sequenced in a study of blood T cell repertoires in COVID-19. Assay: immunoSEQ multiplex PCR; the TCRdb copy retains only in-frame clones and omits some. The sample holds about 200,000 clones; 82% are singletons and the top ten take roughly 8.2%. Sequenced sample: peripheral blood. The receptors here all came from an elderly woman with COVID-19, enrolled during active disease.

This chain uses TRBV5-1 with TRBJ1-1; 9 bases are a match to TRBD1. This CDR3 has 18 amino acids. Germline trimming cut 4 bases from V and 5 bases from J; bases unmatched to any gene: 18. The V gene's germline CDR1 is SGHRS and CDR2 YFSETQ. CDR3 protein: CASSISAGTGYTGTEAFF. The DNA of the CDR3 is TGCGCCAGCAGCATATCCGCCGGGACAGGGTATACGGGGACTGAAGCTTTCTTT.

This clone occurred once. This rearrangement joins TRBV29-1 to TRBJ1-5, with 7 nucleotides matching TRBD1. Germline V CDR1 and CDR2: SQVTM, ANQGSEA. J was trimmed by 3 bases and V by 6 bases; bases with no gene match: 5. The CDR3 runs to 13 residues. Here the CDR3 DNA reads TGCAGCGTGGTCAGGGGGGACAATCAGCCCCAGCATTTT. Translating gives CSVVRGDNQPQHF.

This chain uses TRBV7-6 with TRBJ2-2; maybe TRBD2 (7 bases). The CDR3 length is 17 residues. V shed 1 base and J shed 4 bases, with 16 bases lying between them. Germline values: CDR1 SGHVS, CDR2 FNYEAQ. CDR3: CASSLEGGARGTGELFF. CDR3 sequence (DNA): TGTGCCAGCAGCTTAGAGGGGGGGGCTAGAGGCACCGGGGAGCTGTTTTTT.

The CDR3 DNA follows: TGTGCCAGCAGGTGGGGCCCGAACACTGAAGCTTTCTTT. The encoded protein is CASRWGPNTEAFF. The chain carries TRBV6-5 and TRBJ1-1, with D possibly TRBD1 on 5 matching bases. The CDR3 has 13 residues. Between the trimmed V and J ends, which lost 6 bases and 1 base, there was a span of 9 bases. Germline values: CDR1 MNHEY, CDR2 SVGAGI.

The rearrangement uses TRBV5-1 and TRBJ2-2, with D perhaps TRBD2 (6 bases). The CDR3 is 15 residues long. CDR1 and CDR2 from the germline V gene are SGHRS and YFSETQ. Trimming took off 6 bases at V and 1 base at J, with 13 bases between the two ends. The CDR3 protein is CASMEGSGNTGELFF. CDR3 nucleotide sequence: TGCGCCAGCATGGAGGGTAGCGGGAACACCGGGGAGCTGTTTTTT.

This clone came up once. V gene TRBV11-2 combines with J gene TRBJ1-2; D remains ambiguous. This CDR3 is built from 13 residues. Germline V gene lookup returns CDR1 SGHAT and CDR2 FQNNGV. Trimming pared 1 base from V and 2 bases from J, leaving 5 bases between. This CDR3 reads CASSLGENYGYTF. The DNA for the CDR3 is TGTGCCAGCAGCTTAGGAGAGAACTATGGCTACACCTTC.

This chain uses TRBV2 with TRBJ1-5, with a weak D call TRBD1 (5 bases). The V end lost 1 base, the J end lost 3 bases, and 10 bases lay between the germline ends. This CDR3 spans 15 amino acids. Per germline, CDR1 SNHLY and CDR2 FYNNEI. The CDR3 region has the DNA TGTGCCAGCAGTGAAGGCAGGGCGGACAATCAGCCCCAGCATTTT. It specifies CASSEGRADNQPQHF.

Of note for this clone: The sample carries other DNA sequences with the same CDR3. The rearrangement joins TRBV11-3 to TRBJ2-7, with 11 bases identical to TRBD2. Germline CDR1 is SGHNT and CDR2 is YENEEA. CDR3 length: 14 amino acids. The V segment lost 5 bases and the J segment 4 bases; nucleotides outside the gene matches: 4. DNA of the CDR3: TGTGCCAGCAGCCCAACTAGCGGGAGTTACGAGCAGTACTTC. It specifies CASSPTSGSYEQYF.

The chain links TRBV28 to TRBJ1-4; TRBD1 matches at 7 bases. Germline loops: CDR1 MDHEN, CDR2 SYDVKM. The ends lost 5 bases at V and 3 bases at J; junction bases unmatched: 6. This CDR3 region has 15 residues. Here the CDR3 reads CASSPTGTANEKLFF. CDR3 bases: TGTGCCAGCAGTCCCACCGGGACAGCTAATGAAAAACTGTTTTTT.

The chain employs TRBV12-3 or TRBV12-4 and TRBJ1-3, with no clear D. V was cut by 4 bases and J by 3 bases, with 7 bases left in between. There are 13 residues in the CDR3. The DNA of the CDR3 is TGTGCCAGCAGTTCCAGAGGTGGAAACACCATATATTTT. Its protein is CASSSRGGNTIYF.

The CDR3 spells CASSLGVAVYNEQFF. DNA for the CDR3: TGTGCCAGCAGCTTGGGAGTAGCGGTTTACAATGAGCAGTTCTTC. This chain connects TRBV5-5 to TRBJ2-1; a possible D gene is TRBD2 (6 bases). Germline-derived CDR1 and CDR2 are SGHKS and YYEKEE (reference sequence). CDR3 length: 15 amino acids. V gave up 0 bases and J gave up 4 bases, with 11 bases separating them. The full variable domain, rest sourced from reference TRBV5-5 and TRBJ2-1, is DAGVTQSPTHLIKTRGQQVTLRCSPISGHKSVSWYQQVLGQGPQFIFQYYEKEERGRGNFPDRFSARQFPNYSSELNVNALLLGDSALYLCASSLGVAVYNEQFFGPGTRLTVL.

This clone was found once. The chain is built from TRBV18 and TRBJ1-6, with D possibly TRBD1 on 6 matching bases. CDR3 length: 14 amino acids. V shed 2 bases and J shed 9 bases, with 11 bases lying between them. The V gene's germline CDR1 is KGHSH and CDR2 LQKENI. CDR3 nucleotide sequence: TGTGCCAGCTCACCATCGGGGGGCCCTTCACCCCTCCACTTT. Amino acids: CASSPSGGPSPLHF.

V and J are TRBV28 and TRBJ2-1; 10 bases align to TRBD2. This CDR3 is 14 amino acids long. Germline CDR1 reads MDHEN; CDR2 reads SYDVKM. The V and J ends lost 8 bases and 2 bases, in that order; junction bases with no gene match: 3. CDR3: CASPSGSPYNEQFF. CDR3 coding DNA: TGTGCCAGCCCTAGCGGGAGCCCCTACAATGAGCAGTTCTTC.